Listed below are T cell receptor beta chains from one sample, sequenced in a study of metastatic and nonmetastatic thyroid tumors. MiXCR reprocessed the PCR reads for TCRdb. The sample consists of about 18,000 clones, roughly 29% of them appearing once. Sequencing was carried out using tumor tissue. Source of these receptors: a male donor with papillary thyroid cancer or a benign thyroid nodule (not recorded which). Some clones in this sample may be carry-over from other donors' samples. The CDR3 runs from the conserved cysteine through the conserved F or W. The D gene is left open where the match is weak. A row's size may be missing; if present it is once, few, many or a size class.

d_call	v_call	clone_size	j_call	cdr3_nt	cdr3_aa
-	TRBV20-1	many	TRBJ2-6	TGCAGTGCTAGAGATTTGCTCTCTGGGGCCAACGTCCTGACTTTC	CSARDLLSGANVLTF
TRBD1	TRBV13	many	TRBJ2-5	TGTGCCAGCAGCTTAGTTCAGGACAGGGGGCGAGAGACCCAGTACTTC	CASSLVQDRGRETQYF
-	TRBV13	-	TRBJ1-5	TGTGCCAGCAGCTTAAGTGGTCAGCCCCAGCATTTT	CASSLSGQPQHF
TRBD1	TRBV7-2	many	TRBJ2-5	TGTGCCAGCAGCCGACAAGGGGGCGGGGAGACCCAGTACTTC	CASSRQGGGETQYF
TRBD1	TRBV2	few	TRBJ2-7	TGTGCCAGCACTGGACAGGGGGTGTCCTACGAGCAGTACTTC	CASTGQGVSYEQYF
TRBD1	TRBV6-1	medium-sized	TRBJ1-2	TGTGCCAGCAGTCCATCGGGGACAGTCTATGGCTACACCTTC	CASSPSGTVYGYTF
TRBD2	TRBV4-1	many	TRBJ2-3	TGCGCCAGCAGCCAAGATAGTGAGGGACTAGCGGGGTCGGGAGATACGCAGTATTTT	CASSQDSEGLAGSGDTQYF
-	TRBV15	many	TRBJ1-4	TGTGCCACCAGAGAGGGGGTTGAGAATGAAAAACTGTTTTTT	CATREGVENEKLFF
-	TRBV2	few	TRBJ1-2	TGTGCCAGCATCGGGGTGGAGAGACCGGGAGCTGGCTACACCTTC	CASIGVERPGAGYTF
TRBD2	TRBV6-2/TRBV6-3	-	TRBJ2-7	TGTGCCACCCGAGATCGGACTAGCGGGACCGAGCAGTACTTC	CATRDRTSGTEQYF
TRBD1	TRBV19	many	TRBJ1-2	TGTGCCAGTAGTACTCCAGGGGGCTATGGCTACACCTTC	CASSTPGGYGYTF
-	TRBV6-1	few	TRBJ1-1	TGTGCCAGCAGTGCAGGGGCGCAGGCTTTCTTT	CASSAGAQAFF
-	TRBV6-5	-	TRBJ2-5	TGTGCCAGCAGTTATTGGCACCCAGAAGAGACACAGTACTTC	CASSYWHPEETQYF
-	TRBV12-5	many	TRBJ1-5	TGTGCTAGCGAGACAGGATACTCTAGCAATCAGCCCCAGCATTTT	CASETGYSSNQPQHF
TRBD1	TRBV7-9	many	TRBJ2-1	TGTGCCAGCAGCTTAGGACAGGGGGCGATCAATGAGCAGTTCTTC	CASSLGQGAINEQFF
TRBD1	TRBV5-4	once	TRBJ1-4	TGTGCCAGTAGCTTGCGGGGACAGAATGAAGAACTGTTTTTT	CASSLRGQNEELFF
-	TRBV7-9	-	TRBJ2-3	TGTGCCAGCAGCTTAGGCCCTTACACAGATACGCAGTATTTT	CASSLGPYTDTQYF
TRBD2	TRBV30	few	TRBJ2-7	TGTGCCTGGGCCGGGGGGAGAGATCGCGAGCAGTACTTC	CAWAGGRDREQYF
-	TRBV9	-	TRBJ2-3	TGTGCCAGCAGCCCCAGAGGGTACAAACTCACAGATACGCAGTATTTT	CASSPRGYKLTDTQYF
TRBD1	TRBV7-8	-	TRBJ2-7	TGTGCCAGCAGCTCCAGGGACAGGGGAACGAGGAGCTCCTACGAGCAGTACTTC	CASSSRDRGTRSSYEQYF
-	TRBV4-1	many	TRBJ1-4	TGCGCCAGCAGCCAAGGGCTCAACGCGGGGTCTCTCAGAAAACTGTTTTTT	CASSQGLNAGSLRKLFF
-	TRBV6-1	few	TRBJ2-1	TGTGCCAGCACCAAACATGGAACGGCGGGGCGTGAGCAGTTCTTC	CASTKHGTAGREQFF
-	TRBV5-1	-	TRBJ2-7	TGCGCCAGCAGCTTGGAGGCCCGGGGGTTCTACGAGCAGTACTTC	CASSLEARGFYEQYF
-	TRBV6-1	-	TRBJ2-7	TGTGCCAGCAGAATTGGAATTTCCAGGACGGGCTCCTACGAGCAGCACTTC	CASRIGISRTGSYEQHF
TRBD2	TRBV6-1	few	TRBJ2-1	TGTGCCAGCAGACCGGACGCGGGAGGCGTCGATGAGCAGTTCTTC	CASRPDAGGVDEQFF
-	TRBV28	few	TRBJ2-1	TGTGCCAGCAGTTCCCCAGAGGCGCGGGTCAATGGGAATGAGCAGTTCTTC	CASSSPEARVNGNEQFF
-	TRBV7-8	-	TRBJ2-7	TGTGCCAGCAGCTTCGGGGTGGGGGACTCATTAGGGGAGCAGTACTTC	CASSFGVGDSLGEQYF
-	TRBV4-1	many	TRBJ2-7	TGCGCCAGCAGCCAAGACAGGACGATTTTAGAGTTCGGCGAGCAGTACTTC	CASSQDRTILEFGEQYF
TRBD1	TRBV11-2	-	TRBJ2-1	TGTGCCAGCAGCAAGGGACAGGGGGCGCGGATCAATGAGCAGTTCTTC	CASSKGQGARINEQFF
TRBD2	TRBV5-1	medium-sized	TRBJ2-2	TGCGCCAGTCGGACAGCGGGAGACCACACCGGGGAGCTGTTTTTT	CASRTAGDHTGELFF